The present TCR beta chain was sequenced within a study of T cell repertoires in cytomegalovirus infection. Study background: Well-studied HLA-B-restricted CMV epitopes were used in the study alongside recently identified HLA-C-restricted ones.

TCRdb passed the reads through MiXCR, listing each CDR3 protein once. The sample shows about 700,000 distinct CDR3 sequences, roughly a third of them seen only once. The CDR3 totals 16 residues. The germline CDR1 and CDR2 sequences are MNHNY and SVGAGI (reference sequence). As concerns this clonotype: The antigen is unknown. A much larger clone sits a single nucleotide away, making a read error possible.

The TCR comes from a human donor in good health (CMV status not recorded). Some clones in this sample may be carry-over from other donors' samples. The sample here was cultured PBMCs, taken from culture after CMV antigen stimulation. The chain joins TRBV6-6 to TRBJ1-2, with D perhaps TRBD1 (5 bases). Here the CDR3 DNA reads TGTGTCAGCAGTTACCCCTATTCTGACAGATCCTATGGCTACACCTTC. Encoded protein: CVSSYPYSDRSYGYTF.